A single sample gave rise to the 27 T cell receptor beta chains below, sequenced in a study of CD8+CD57+ T cells in acquired aplastic anemia. Genomic DNA acted as the template from which TCR beta VDJ combination and CDR3 sequence profiling were carried out. TCRdb called the reads again in MiXCR, with one record for every CDR3 protein. The sample consists of around 200,000 distinct CDR3 sequences, 40% to 55% of them appearing once. Only patients with CD8+CD57+ cell expansion on flow cytometry were chosen for sequencing. The sample taken for sequencing was sorted CD4+, CD8+, or CD8+CD57+ T cells (not recorded which) from PBMCs. The receptors here all came from a human donor with aplastic anemia.

This clonotype appeared many times. V usage is TRBV25-1 and J usage is TRBJ1-4; 9 nucleotides line up with TRBD1. After removal of 3 bases from V and 4 bases from J, the junction contained 3 bases not matched to a gene. Germline loops: CDR1 MGHDK, CDR2 SYGVNS. CDR3 size: 15 residues. Written as DNA, the CDR3 is TGTGCCAGCAGTGATACGGGACAGGGTAATGAAAAACTGTTTTTT. Encoded protein: CASSDTGQGNEKLFF. Filled out from reference TRBV25-1 and TRBJ1-4, the complete variable domain reads EADIYQTPRYLVIGTGKKITLECSQTMGHDKMYWYQQDPGMELHLIHYSYGVNSTEKGDLSSESTVSRIRTEHFPLTLESARPSHTSQYLCASSDTGQGNEKLFFGSGTQLSVL.

In its sample, this clonotype was seen a few times. This chain connects TRBV12-3 or TRBV12-4 to TRBJ1-1; D remains ambiguous. This CDR3 contains 15 residues. The V end lost 2 bases, the J end lost 2 bases, and 12 bases lay between the germline ends. As DNA, the CDR3 is TGTGCCAGCAGTTTATCGTCAGGAGGCAACACTGAAGCTTTCTTT. Protein sequence: CASSLSSGGNTEAFF.

This clonotype has ten or more counts. J is TRBJ2-7 and V is TRBV9, with 9 bases matching TRBD2. CDR3 length: 16 residues. Germline V gene sequence: CDR1 SGDLS, CDR2 YYNGEE. The ends lost 4 bases at V and 1 base at J; junction bases unmatched: 9. The CDR3: CASSPQSGRTSYEQYF. CDR3 nucleotide sequence: TGTGCCAGCAGCCCACAAAGCGGGAGGACATCCTACGAGCAGTACTTC. Variable domain in full (rest from reference TRBV9 and TRBJ2-7): DSGVTQTPKHLITATGQRVTLRCSPRSGDLSVYWYQQSLDQGLQFLIQYYNGEERAKGNILERFSAQQFPDLHSELNLSSLELGDSALYFCASSPQSGRTSYEQYFGPGTRLTVT.

The chain employs TRBV7-1 and TRBJ2-3; 10 bases are a match to TRBD2. TRBV7-1 is an open reading frame whose function is uncertain. The CDR3 is 19 amino acids. Trimming cost V 3 bases and J 7 bases; bases outside gene matches: 19. The DNA for the CDR3 is TGTGCCAGCAGCTCTACCCCGGGGGCGGCTAGCGGGGGCGAATATACGCAGTATTTT. As protein: CASSSTPGAASGGEYTQYF.

This clonotype has only a few counts. The chain is built from TRBV10-3 and TRBJ1-5; TRBD1 matches at 9 bases. Germline loops: CDR1 ENHRY, CDR2 SYGVKD. J lost 1 base, V lost 11 bases, and 9 bases had no gene match. CDR3 length: 15 amino acids. CDR3 nucleotides: TGTGCCGTTGGAGACAGGGGGGGGAGCAATCAGCCCCAGCATTTT. Protein: CAVGDRGGSNQPQHF.

The J gene is TRBJ2-7, the V gene TRBV7-6, with D maybe TRBD1 (6 bases). V dropped 2 bases and J dropped 1 base, with 12 bases sitting between them. The CDR3 is 15 residues long. Germline V gene lookup returns CDR1 SGHVS and CDR2 FNYEAQ. CDR3 sequence reads: CASSLSDSVSYEQYF. In nucleotides, the CDR3 is TGTGCCAGCAGCTTATCGGACAGCGTATCCTACGAGCAGTACTTC.

The chain joins TRBV11-2 to TRBJ2-5; TRBD2 aligns across 9 bases. CDR3 length: 17 residues. The V and J ends lost 5 bases and 5 bases, in that order; junction bases with no gene match: 15. CDR1 and CDR2 (germline): SGHAT, FQNNGV. The DNA for the CDR3 is TGTGCCAGCAGCCCTACGGTAGCGGGGGATCCCAGGGAGACCCAGTACTTC. Translated: CASSPTVAGDPRETQYF. Using reference TRBV11-2 and TRBJ2-5 for the parts outside the CDR3, the full variable domain is EAGVAQSPRYKIIEKRQSVAFWCNPISGHATLYWYQQILGQGPKLLIQFQNNGVVDDSQLPKDRFSAERLKGVDSTLKIQPAKLEDSAVYLCASSPTVAGDPRETQYFGPGTRLLVL.

This CDR3 reads CASSRPGQGANEQFF. As DNA, the CDR3 is TGTGCCAGCAGTCGCCCGGGACAGGGGGCAAATGAGCAGTTCTTC. J is TRBJ2-1 and V is TRBV4-2; TRBD1 agrees at 12 bases. CDR1 and CDR2 (germline): LGHNA, YNFKEQ. V trimming: 6 bases; J trimming: 7 bases; junction bases outside the gene matches: 7. The CDR3 is 15 amino acids.

CDR3 sequence (DNA): TGTGCCAGCAGTTACTCGATAACCGAGAAGGCCTACGAGCAGTACTTC. Encoded protein: CASSYSITEKAYEQYF. The genes are TRBV12-3 or TRBV12-4 and TRBJ2-7; D gene uncertain. The CDR3 spans 16 residues. V lost 4 bases, J lost 2 bases, and 18 bases lay in between.

This clonotype has ten or more counts. V usage is TRBV2 and J usage is TRBJ1-2, with TRBD1 identical over 7 bases. The CDR3 extends over 17 amino acids. Trimming at V came to 4 bases and at J to 2 bases, leaving 13 bases not matched to a gene. Germline values: CDR1 SNHLY, CDR2 FYNNEI. CDR3 bases: TGTGCCAGCAGTGTCCCGGGACAGTTTCTCTCCAACTATGGCTACACCTTC. This gives the protein CASSVPGQFLSNYGYTF.

This clonotype showed up just a few times. The DNA of the CDR3 is TGTGCCAGCAGCTTAGTCGGTGACTCCGCCAACTATGGCTACACCTTC. Translated: CASSLVGDSANYGYTF. The rearrangement links TRBV7-8 to TRBJ1-2; D is uncertain. The CDR3 is made up of 16 amino acids. The germline gives CDR1 SGHVS, CDR2 FQNEAQ. V was shortened by 1 base and J by 2 bases, with 14 bases between the two germline ends. The full variable domain, in which reference TRBV7-8 and TRBJ1-2 provide the parts outside the CDR3, is GAGVSQSPRYKVAKRGQDVALRCDPISGHVSLFWYQQALGQGPEFLTYFQNEAQLDKSGLPSDRFFAERPEGSVSTLKIQRTQQEDSAVYLCASSLVGDSANYGYTFGSGTRLTVV.

In this sample, this clonotype turned up many times. This chain uses TRBV24-1 with TRBJ2-3; TRBD2 matches at 7 bases. Germline CDR1 reads KGHDR; CDR2 reads SFDVKD. J gave up 4 bases and V 1 base, and 7 bases lay outside the gene matches. The CDR3 length is 16 residues. The CDR3 here is CATSDFGGRAPDTQYF. For the CDR3, the DNA is TGTGCCACCAGTGATTTCGGCGGGAGAGCCCCAGATACGCAGTATTTT.

This clonotype came up once. The rearrangement links TRBV6-1 to TRBJ1-6, with D perhaps TRBD1 (6 bases). The CDR3 consists of 15 residues. V was cut by 7 bases and J by 8 bases, with 18 bases left in between. CDR1 and CDR2 from the germline V gene are MNHNS and SASEGT. The CDR3, as DNA: TGTGCCAGCATGGTCTGGCGGGACACTTATTCACCCCTCCACTTT. Translated, it gives CASMVWRDTYSPLHF.

This clonotype was seen more than once but under ten times. The gene calls are TRBV9 and TRBJ1-6; D remains ambiguous. Germline loops: CDR1 SGDLS, CDR2 YYNGEE. The CDR3 has 12 amino acids. V was clipped by 3 bases and J by 4 bases, with 2 bases between them. The CDR3 reads CASSGYNSPLHF. CDR3 nucleotide sequence: TGTGCCAGCAGCGGGTATAATTCACCCCTCCACTTT.

This clonotype has more than one count but fewer than ten. The V call is TRBV10-1, the J call TRBJ1-1; no reliable D call. There are 15 residues in the CDR3. The germline gives CDR1 WNHNN, CDR2 SYGVQD (reference sequence). Trimming shortened V by 2 bases and J by 0 bases, and 10 bases separated the two germline ends. This CDR3 is CASSETGRMNTEAFF. CDR3 nucleotides: TGCGCCAGCAGTGAGACGGGCCGAATGAACACTGAAGCTTTCTTT.

This clonotype was counted between two and nine times. The V call is TRBV2, the J call TRBJ1-6; D ambiguous. Germline V gives CDR1 SNHLY, CDR2 FYNNEI. This CDR3 region has 13 residues. V was trimmed by 1 base and J by 7 bases, leaving 5 bases between them. Here the CDR3 DNA reads TGTGCCAGCAGTGAAGGTGCGAATTCACCCCTCCACTTT. It codes for CASSEGANSPLHF.

V gene TRBV7-3 combines with J gene TRBJ2-7; TRBD2 might be the D (5 bases). The CDR3 is made up of 13 amino acids. The V end lost 5 bases, the J end lost 7 bases, and 15 bases lay between the germline ends. From germline, CDR1 is SGHTA and CDR2 FQGTGA. CDR3 in DNA: TGTGCCAGCAGCAACGGACCTCCGGGAGAGCAGTACTTC. Encoded protein: CASSNGPPGEQYF.

This clonotype turned up a few times. The CDR3 reads CSAISASGTQYF. The CDR3 DNA is TGCAGTGCTATTAGCGCCTCCGGTACGCAGTATTTT. The V call is TRBV20-1, the J call TRBJ2-3; D might be TRBD2 (5 bases). CDR1 and CDR2 (germline): DFQATT, SNEGSKA (reference sequence). The V end was cut by 4 bases, the J end by 8 bases, with 13 bases between. This CDR3 spans 12 amino acids.

This clonotype was seen repeatedly, ten times or more. The genes are TRBV7-9 and TRBJ1-2; D gene ambiguous. With 5 bases removed from V and 1 base from J, the gap between germline ends came to 5 bases. The CDR3 covers 12 residues. The germline V gene has CDR1 SEHNR and CDR2 FQNEAQ (reference sequence). The CDR3 DNA reads TGTGCCAGCAGCGACCGTAACTATGGCTACACCTTC. Residues: CASSDRNYGYTF.

V is TRBV14 and J is TRBJ1-2; possible D gene TRBD1, 6 bases. The CDR3 is 15 residues long. V lost 3 bases and J 4 bases, leaving 15 bases between the germline ends. Germline CDR1 and CDR2: SGHDN and FVKESK. The CDR3 sequence is CASSQDSMVGYGYTF. Here the CDR3 DNA reads TGTGCCAGCAGCCAGGACAGTATGGTGGGCTATGGCTACACCTTC.

This clonotype occurred many times. The CDR3 loop reads CASRLQGDNYGYTF. Here the CDR3 DNA reads TGTGCCAGCAGGTTACAGGGGGATAACTATGGCTACACCTTC. The chain recombines TRBV12-3 or TRBV12-4 with TRBJ1-2, with 8 bases aligning to TRBD1. The length of the CDR3 is 14 residues. V was clipped by 6 bases and J by 1 base; unmatched bases: 4.

This clonotype was counted many times. This chain links TRBV5-1 with TRBJ2-5; 8 nucleotides match TRBD1. Germline CDR1 SGHRS, CDR2 YFSETQ. Trimming took 2 bases from V and 3 from J; bases not matched to a gene: 0. This CDR3 has 13 residues. The CDR3, as DNA: TGCGCCAGCAGCTTACAGGGGGAAGAGACCCAGTACTTC. Its translation is CASSLQGEETQYF.

This clonotype was seen many times. The chain uses TRBV6-1 and TRBJ2-6; TRBD1 matches 8 bases. The CDR3 covers 16 residues. Germline CDR1 MNHNS, CDR2 SASEGT. The V segment lost 6 bases and the J segment 0 bases; nucleotides outside the gene matches: 4. Here the CDR3 DNA reads TGTGCCAGCAGGCGACAGGGGACCTCTGGGGCCAACGTCCTGACTTTC. Its protein is CASRRQGTSGANVLTF.

This clonotype was observed at least ten times. The chain employs TRBV6-1 and TRBJ1-2; maybe TRBD1 (5 bases). Trimming took off 7 bases at V and 6 bases at J, with 18 bases between the two ends. Germline V gene sequence: CDR1 MNHNS, CDR2 SASEGT. The CDR3 loop spans 14 amino acids. The CDR3 nucleotides read TGTGCCAGCACCACCTCAGAGGGGTACCATGGCTACACCTTC. Translation: CASTTSEGYHGYTF.

This chain connects TRBV5-1 to TRBJ1-4; the match to TRBD1 covers 8 bases. Germline V gives CDR1 SGHRS, CDR2 YFSETQ. The CDR3 loop spans 16 amino acids. V dropped 2 bases and J dropped 7; count of bases not matched to a gene: 10. CDR3 in DNA: TGCGCCAGCAGCTTACCTGATACAGGGGGAGGTGAAAAACTGTTTTTT. It yields the protein CASSLPDTGGGEKLFF.

V and J are TRBV15 and TRBJ2-7; D not resolved. Germline V gives CDR1 LNHNV, CDR2 YYDKDF (reference sequence). The CDR3 is made up of 13 amino acids. The V end lost 0 bases, the J end lost 4 bases, and 7 bases lay between the germline ends. CDR3 nucleotides: TGTGCCACCAGCAGAGACAGGATTTACGAGCAGTACTTC. Translation gives CATSRDRIYEQYF.

V gene TRBV20-1 combines with J gene TRBJ2-7; D might be TRBD1 (6 bases). Germline V gene lookup returns CDR1 DFQATT and CDR2 SNEGSKA (reference sequence). Trimming removed 5 bases from V and 7 bases from J, with 12 bases in between. The CDR3 spans 11 residues. The CDR3, as DNA: TGCAGTGCTGACAGGTACGGGGAGCAGTACTTC. It yields the protein CSADRYGEQYF.